Reported below is one T cell receptor (beta chain). Original data processing: Amplifying reference gene primers gave estimates of nucleated cell counts. Method: immunoSEQ multiplex PCR; TCRdb's copy keeps in-frame clones and lacks some. For V, J and clone size, that table is used; D and trimming come from the DNA. The sample carries about 120,000 clones, over 70% recorded once. This specimen belongs to a study of blood T cell repertoires in COVID-19. Study-level information: The study drew acute and convalescent COVID-19 samples from the United States, Italy and Spain. Sources were T cells, B-cell-depleted T cells, or PBMCs; the material itself was cDNA or gDNA.

This CDR3 contains 14 residues. The germline gives CDR1 MGHRA, CDR2 YSYEKL. The J segment lost 9 bases and the V segment lost 4 bases, leaving 6 bases of the junction unmatched. The sequence derives from a woman aged 70-85 years with acute or convalescent COVID-19. This sequence joins TRBV4-1 and TRBJ1-6; 7 positions match TRBD1. The sample consisted of peripheral blood. The CDR3 spells CASSRPDRVSPLHF. In DNA, the CDR3 is TGCGCCAGCAGCCGACCTGACAGGGTTTCACCCCTCCACTTT.